The rows below give T cell receptor beta chains drawn from one sample of a study of chemoradiotherapy in HPV16-positive cancers. Using immunoSEQ multiplex PCR, the repertoire was profiled, and TCRdb retains in-frame clones only, with some absent. The sample has several thousand clones, approximately 74% seen once. Sample: tumor tissue, taken from a patient who underwent chemoradiotherapy. These receptors all come from a human donor with HPV-associated anogenital cancer. Both conserved end residues are part of each CDR3. D genes are given only for firm matches. Clone size is shown for a subset of rows, as once, few, many or a class of expanded clone.

clone size: .; J gene: TRBJ2-7; V gene: TRBV19; D gene: .; CDR3 DNA: TGTGCCAGTAGTAACCGGGGAAGCTCCTACGAGCAGTACTTC; CDR3 protein: CASSNRGSSYEQYF
clone size: .; J gene: TRBJ1-6; V gene: TRBV5-5; D gene: .; CDR3 DNA: TGTGCCAGCAGTCTCCATCTCGGTGGCGGGTATAATTCACCCCTCCACTTT; CDR3 protein: CASSLHLGGGYNSPLHF
clone size: .; J gene: TRBJ1-1; V gene: TRBV6-6; D gene: .; CDR3 DNA: TGTGCCAGCAGTTCGCCGGGACGAGGGGCTGAAGCTTTCTTT; CDR3 protein: CASSSPGRGAEAFF
clone size: .; J gene: TRBJ1-5; V gene: TRBV7-8; D gene: .; CDR3 DNA: TGTGCCAGCAGCCAACTACAGGGCCCGAGTCAGCCCCAGCATTTT; CDR3 protein: CASSQLQGPSQPQHF
clone size: .; J gene: TRBJ1-4; V gene: TRBV5-5; D gene: .; CDR3 DNA: TGTGCCAGCAGCTTGAGCGGGGGTGGTGAAAAACTGTTTTTT; CDR3 protein: CASSLSGGGEKLFF
clone size: .; J gene: TRBJ1-5; V gene: TRBV19; D gene: .; CDR3 DNA: TGTGCCAGTAGTATGGGGGTCTCGAGCAATCAGCCCCAGCATTTT; CDR3 protein: CASSMGVSSNQPQHF
clone size: .; J gene: TRBJ1-2; V gene: TRBV7-2; D gene: .; CDR3 DNA: TGTGCCAGCAGCTCGGGACACCTCCTAGACTATGGCTACACCTTC; CDR3 protein: CASSSGHLLDYGYTF
clone size: .; J gene: TRBJ1-5; V gene: TRBV7-2; D gene: .; CDR3 DNA: TGTGCCAGCAGCTTAAGACACCTTGATCAGCCCCAGCATTTT; CDR3 protein: CASSLRHLDQPQHF
clone size: few; J gene: TRBJ1-1; V gene: TRBV5-1; D gene: .; CDR3 DNA: TGCGCCAGCAGCTTGTCTGGGGAAATGAACACTGAAGCTTTCTTT; CDR3 protein: CASSLSGEMNTEAFF
clone size: .; J gene: TRBJ2-7; V gene: TRBV10-3; D gene: TRBD2; CDR3 DNA: TGTGCCTCTCAGGGCGCGCGGGGGGGTACCTACGAGCAGTACTTC; CDR3 protein: CASQGARGGTYEQYF
clone size: few; J gene: TRBJ1-2; V gene: TRBV27; D gene: .; CDR3 DNA: TGTGCCAGCAGTGAGACAGGAGCCCTCACCTTC; CDR3 protein: CASSETGALTF
clone size: .; J gene: TRBJ2-3; V gene: TRBV6-5; D gene: .; CDR3 DNA: TGTGCCAGCGTTAAGAGGACATCTAGCACAGATACGCAGTATTTT; CDR3 protein: CASVKRTSSTDTQYF
clone size: .; J gene: TRBJ1-2; V gene: TRBV9; D gene: .; CDR3 DNA: TGTGCCAGCAGCTCCCCCCCCGGCCAGGAGGGTATTCATGGCTACACCTTC; CDR3 protein: CASSSPPGQEGIHGYTF
clone size: .; J gene: TRBJ2-7; V gene: TRBV6-5; D gene: TRBD1; CDR3 DNA: TGTGCCAGCAGTCCATACAGGGGTAACGAGCAGTACTTC; CDR3 protein: CASSPYRGNEQYF
clone size: .; J gene: TRBJ2-2; V gene: TRBV5-1; D gene: .; CDR3 DNA: TGCGCCAGCAGCCGAGGGACGGGCACCGGGGAGCTGTTTTTT; CDR3 protein: CASSRGTGTGELFF
clone size: .; J gene: TRBJ2-1; V gene: TRBV27; D gene: .; CDR3 DNA: TGTGCCAGCAGTCCCTCTAGGCGGGGCGAGCAGTTCTTC; CDR3 protein: CASSPSRRGEQFF
clone size: .; J gene: TRBJ1-3; V gene: TRBV18; D gene: .; CDR3 DNA: TGTGCCAGCTCACCAACACAGAACCCTGGAAACACCATATATTTT; CDR3 protein: CASSPTQNPGNTIYF
clone size: .; J gene: TRBJ2-7; V gene: TRBV11-2; D gene: TRBD2; CDR3 DNA: TGTGCCAGCAGCGGTCCGGGACTAGCGGTTTCCCGATATTACGAGCAGTACTTC; CDR3 protein: CASSGPGLAVSRYYEQYF
clone size: .; J gene: TRBJ2-7; V gene: TRBV13; D gene: .; CDR3 DNA: TGTGCCAGCAGCCGACAACCGGGACCAAAGGCCCACGAGCAGTACTTC; CDR3 protein: CASSRQPGPKAHEQYF
clone size: few; J gene: TRBJ1-6; V gene: TRBV4-1; D gene: .; CDR3 DNA: TGCGCCAGCAGCCTGACCTATAATTCACCCCTCCACTTT; CDR3 protein: CASSLTYNSPLHF
clone size: few; J gene: TRBJ1-4; V gene: TRBV2; D gene: .; CDR3 DNA: TGTGCCAGCAGTGTTAGACGGGCAACTAATGAAAAACTGTTTTTT; CDR3 protein: CASSVRRATNEKLFF
clone size: .; J gene: TRBJ1-1; V gene: TRBV18; D gene: TRBD1; CDR3 DNA: TGTGCCGCCCAATCGGGACAGGGGCTGAACACTGAAGCTTTCTTT; CDR3 protein: CAAQSGQGLNTEAFF
clone size: .; J gene: TRBJ2-7; V gene: TRBV5-6; D gene: TRBD1; CDR3 DNA: TGTGCCAGCAGCCGGGACAGATACTACGAGCAGTACTTC; CDR3 protein: CASSRDRYYEQYF
clone size: .; J gene: TRBJ1-1; V gene: TRBV11-3; D gene: .; CDR3 DNA: TGTGCCAGCAGCCCCCGGGGGGCGAACACTGAAGCTTTCTTT; CDR3 protein: CASSPRGANTEAFF
clone size: .; J gene: TRBJ1-1; V gene: TRBV29-1; D gene: TRBD1; CDR3 DNA: TGCAGCGTTGAAGCACAGGGGGCTGAAGCTTTCTTT; CDR3 protein: CSVEAQGAEAFF
clone size: .; J gene: TRBJ2-3; V gene: TRBV5-6; D gene: .; CDR3 DNA: TGTGCCAGCAGCTTGGTAGATGATACGCAGTATTTT; CDR3 protein: CASSLVDDTQYF
clone size: few; J gene: TRBJ1-1; V gene: TRBV7-6; D gene: .; CDR3 DNA: TGTGCCAGCAGCTTAGAGAGACAACCGAACACTGAAGCTTTCTTT; CDR3 protein: CASSLERQPNTEAFF
clone size: .; J gene: TRBJ2-3; V gene: TRBV10-3; D gene: .; CDR3 DNA: TGTGCCATCGGGGAGAGCGTCACTAGCACAGATACGCAGTATTTT; CDR3 protein: CAIGESVTSTDTQYF
clone size: once; J gene: TRBJ1-6; V gene: TRBV5-1; D gene: .; CDR3 DNA: TGCGCCAGCAGCTTGGCTACGGCTTTGAATTCACCCCTCCACTTT; CDR3 protein: CASSLATALNSPLHF
clone size: .; J gene: TRBJ2-7; V gene: TRBV1; D gene: .; CDR3 DNA: TGCACCAGCAGCCAAGGCAGTTTAATTTACGAGCAGTACTTC; CDR3 protein: CTSSQGSLIYEQYF
clone size: once; J gene: TRBJ2-3; V gene: TRBV5-4; D gene: .; CDR3 DNA: TGTGCCAGCAGCTCGCCAGGACGCTCTAGCACAGATACGCAGTATTTT; CDR3 protein: CASSSPGRSSTDTQYF
clone size: once; J gene: TRBJ2-7; V gene: TRBV25-1; D gene: .; CDR3 DNA: TGTGCCAGCAGTGCGGCAGAAAGACGGGTTTTTGGGGCTTACGAGCAGTACTTC; CDR3 protein: CASSAAERRVFGAYEQYF
clone size: .; J gene: TRBJ1-2; V gene: TRBV6-6; D gene: TRBD1; CDR3 DNA: TGTGCCAGCAGTCCGACTACAGGGGATGGCTACACCTTC; CDR3 protein: CASSPTTGDGYTF
clone size: .; J gene: TRBJ1-1; V gene: TRBV5-1; D gene: .; CDR3 DNA: TGCGCCAGCAGCTTGGACAGGTCAGGGGTGAACACTGAAGCTTTCTTT; CDR3 protein: CASSLDRSGVNTEAFF
clone size: .; J gene: TRBJ1-6; V gene: TRBV7-9; D gene: .; CDR3 DNA: TGTGCCAGCAGCGCGCCTACCCCCAGGAGCCTCCACTTT; CDR3 protein: CASSAPTPRSLHF
clone size: .; J gene: TRBJ1-1; V gene: TRBV5-1; D gene: .; CDR3 DNA: TGCGCCAGCAGCTTAAGCACTGAAGCTTTCTTT; CDR3 protein: CASSLSTEAFF
clone size: .; J gene: TRBJ1-5; V gene: TRBV19; D gene: TRBD1; CDR3 DNA: TGTGCCAGTAGACGACAGGGCCTTGAGAATCAGCCCCAGCATTTT; CDR3 protein: CASRRQGLENQPQHF
clone size: .; J gene: TRBJ1-4; V gene: TRBV11-2; D gene: .; CDR3 DNA: TGTGCCAGCAGCTTTTCGGGCAGCTATAATGAAAAACTGTTTTTT; CDR3 protein: CASSFSGSYNEKLFF
clone size: large; J gene: TRBJ2-7; V gene: TRBV27; D gene: .; CDR3 DNA: TGTGCCAGCAGTCCCAACCGCCCGGTTGAGGGCTACGAGCAGTACTTC; CDR3 protein: CASSPNRPVEGYEQYF
clone size: once; J gene: TRBJ1-2; V gene: TRBV30; D gene: .; CDR3 DNA: TGTGCCTGGAGAACAGGGCGTCACTATGGCTACACCTTC; CDR3 protein: CAWRTGRHYGYTF
clone size: .; J gene: TRBJ2-3; V gene: TRBV7-7; D gene: TRBD1; CDR3 DNA: TGTGCCAGCAGCCAAAGGGACAGCTACACAGATACGCAGTATTTT; CDR3 protein: CASSQRDSYTDTQYF